This is a list of T cell receptor beta chains from one sample in a study of vaccination and CD4 T cells after COVID-19. These TCRs are of unknown antigen specificity. TCRdb itself ran the PCR reads through MiXCR, one entry per CDR3 protein. This table holds about 14,000 distinct CDR3 sequences, 60% to 70% found once. Input material: CD4+ T cells from blood, cultured in vitro. The receptor source for this set is a human donor who had recovered from COVID-19. The CDR3 runs from the conserved cysteine through the conserved F or W. Fields, in order: V gene, clone size, J gene, D gene, CDR3 protein, CDR3 DNA. The D gene is left open where the match is weak. Clone size is shown for a subset of rows, as once, few, many or a class of expanded clone.

>TRBV6-1|-|TRBJ1-2|-
CASSDGEQAYPSGYTF
TGTGCCAGCAGTGATGGGGAACAGGCTTACCCCTCGGGCTACACCTTC
>TRBV20-1|-|TRBJ2-5|-
CSARGETQYF
TGCAGTGCTAGGGGGGAGACCCAGTACTTC
>TRBV4-2|once|TRBJ2-5|TRBD2
CASSRDLGLAGGTQYF
TGTGCCAGCAGCCGAGACTTGGGACTAGCGGGAGGGACCCAGTACTTC
>TRBV20-1|-|TRBJ2-3|-
CSARGGSASTDTQYF
TGCAGTGCTAGGGGTGGTAGCGCTAGCACAGATACGCAGTATTTT
>TRBV7-9|-|TRBJ1-1|-
CASSFAGRDFEAFF
TGTGCCAGCAGCTTTGCGGGAAGGGACTTTGAAGCTTTCTTT
>TRBV20-1|-|TRBJ2-3|TRBD1
CSARGQGFSTDTQYF
TGCAGTGCTAGAGGACAGGGGTTTAGCACAGATACGCAGTATTTT
>TRBV19|few|TRBJ2-3|-
CASSDRTDTQYF
TGTGCCAGTAGCGACCGGACAGATACGCAGTATTTT
>TRBV20-1|few|TRBJ1-6|-
CSARGHVEGDSPLHF
TGCAGTGCTAGAGGCCACGTCGAGGGGGATTCACCCCTCCACTTT
>TRBV19|-|TRBJ1-5|-
CASSIDRWDQPQHF
TGTGCCAGTAGTATAGACAGGTGGGATCAGCCCCAGCATTTT
>TRBV27|-|TRBJ2-7|TRBD1
CASSYRGPNYEQYF
TGTGCCAGCAGTTACAGGGGGCCGAACTACGAGCAGTACTTC
>TRBV6-1|once|TRBJ2-1|TRBD2
CASSSGLAGAYNEQFF
TGTGCCAGCAGCAGCGGACTAGCGGGAGCCTACAATGAGCAGTTCTTC
>TRBV27|few|TRBJ2-3|TRBD2
CASSRTRLAGGQIADTQYF
TGTGCCAGCAGCCGAACCCGACTAGCGGGAGGGCAAATCGCAGATACGCAGTATTTT
>TRBV28|-|TRBJ1-1|-
CASRGDLTEAFF
TGTGCCAGCAGGGGGGACCTCACTGAAGCTTTCTTT